The 24 T cell receptor beta chains below come from one sample, sequenced in a study of T cells in Graves' hyperthyroidism and ophthalmopathy. Researchers took RNA transcripts and amplified the TCR beta CDR3 regions from them. The primer set for the first-round RT-PCR of the TCR CDR3 was HTBI. From the multiplex PCR reads, TCRdb called clonotypes with MiXCR, one entry per CDR3 protein. The table has some 440,000 distinct CDR3 sequences, approximately 14% seen once. The sample consisted of blood. These receptors all stem from a woman aged 18 to 35 with Graves' hyperthyroidism.

This clonotype was counted many times. The chain joins TRBV4-1 to TRBJ2-7; D might be TRBD2 (5 bases). The length of the CDR3 is 16 residues. Germline V gene data show CDR1 as MGHRA and CDR2 as YSYEKL. V was trimmed by 4 bases and J by 2 bases, leaving 18 bases between them. The CDR3 spells CASSRLGLVPTYEQYF. The DNA for the CDR3 is TGCGCCAGCAGCCGCCTTGGACTCGTACCCACCTACGAGCAGTACTTC.

This clonotype was counted many times. V usage is TRBV6-1 and J usage is TRBJ1-2; D is uncertain. Trimming pared 6 bases from V and 1 base from J, leaving 9 bases between. CDR3 size: 13 residues. CDR1 and CDR2 from the germline V gene are MNHNS and SASEGT. The chain's CDR3 is CASSPVGNYGYTF. The CDR3 DNA follows: TGTGCCAGCAGCCCCGTGGGTAACTATGGCTACACCTTC.

This clonotype was observed many times. DNA for the CDR3: TGCAGTGCTGCCTCCAGCGATAGCGGGAGATGGAACACCGGGGAGCTGTTTTTT. This sequence encodes CSAASSDSGRWNTGELFF. The chain links TRBV20-1 to TRBJ2-2; 9 nucleotides agree with TRBD2. Germline CDR1 DFQATT, CDR2 SNEGSKA (reference sequence). The CDR3 is 18 amino acids. Unmatched junction bases numbered 14, after V lost 5 bases and J lost 1 base.

This clonotype was seen ten or more times. The J gene is TRBJ2-7, the V gene TRBV2; D may be TRBD2 (5 bases). V lost 5 bases, J lost 5 bases, and 19 bases lay in between. The germline V gene has CDR1 SNHLY and CDR2 FYNNEI. The CDR3 is 15 residues long. For the CDR3, the DNA is TGTGCCAGCAGTCCTCGGACTGCCAGACTCGACGAGCAGTACTTC. It encodes CASSPRTARLDEQYF.

In its sample, this clonotype was seen many times. V gene TRBV7-6 combines with J gene TRBJ2-7; TRBD1 agrees at 8 bases. Trimming at V came to 6 bases and at J to 5 bases, leaving 12 bases not matched to a gene. The CDR3 has 15 residues. Germline V gene lookup returns CDR1 SGHVS and CDR2 FNYEAQ. The CDR3 spells CASRGIQGAGNEQYF. The CDR3 DNA follows: TGTGCCAGCAGGGGAATTCAGGGGGCAGGCAACGAGCAGTACTTC. The full variable domain, completed using reference TRBV7-6 and TRBJ2-7, is GAGVSQSPRYKVTKRGQDVALRCDPISGHVSLYWYRQALGQGPEFLTYFNYEAQQDKSGLPNDRFSAERPEGSISTLTIQRTEQRDSAMYRCASRGIQGAGNEQYFGPGTRLTVT.

The chain is built from TRBV6-5 and TRBJ2-2; D not resolved. The germline gives CDR1 MNHEY, CDR2 SVGAGI. The CDR3 length is 14 residues. V lost 2 bases to trimming and J lost 3 bases, with 7 bases between them. The DNA of the CDR3 is TGTGCCAGCAGTTACGAGGCCGACACCGGGGAGCTGTTTTTT. Protein sequence: CASSYEADTGELFF.

The chain has TRBV20-1 and TRBJ2-3; D could derive from TRBD1 or TRBD2 (6 bases each). The CDR3 loop spans 15 amino acids. Germline loops: CDR1 DFQATT, CDR2 SNEGSKA (reference sequence). The V end lost 3 bases, the J end lost 1 base, and 14 bases lay between the germline ends. CDR3 protein: CSASLGGRGTDTQYF. The CDR3 DNA reads TGCAGTGCTAGCTTAGGGGGGCGAGGCACAGATACGCAGTATTTT.

This clonotype was counted only a few times. V is TRBV11-3 and J is TRBJ2-3; D tentatively fits TRBD1 or TRBD2 (6 bases each). Germline V gene lookup returns CDR1 SGHNT and CDR2 YENEEA. V was pared by 4 bases and J by 3 bases, with 17 bases between. The CDR3 length is 16 residues. DNA for the CDR3: TGTGCCAGCAGCTATGGGGGGCGGGCGGCGACAGATACGCAGTATTTT. Translating it yields CASSYGGRAATDTQYF.

This clonotype came up a few times. V usage is TRBV5-1 and J usage is TRBJ1-2, with D perhaps matching TRBD1 (6 bases). With 3 bases removed from V and 4 bases from J, the gap between germline ends came to 19 bases. The CDR3 is 16 residues long. Germline CDR1 is SGHRS and CDR2 is YFSETQ. The CDR3 nucleotides are TGCGCCAGCAGCTCAAAATCAAACAGGGTCGGCTATGGCTACACCTTC. It encodes CASSSKSNRVGYGYTF.

This clonotype was observed a handful of times. This chain uses TRBV19 with TRBJ1-4; D might be TRBD1 (6 bases). Trimming took 3 bases from V and 8 from J, leaving 13 bases between them. The length of the CDR3 is 14 residues. Germline CDR1 and CDR2: LNHDA and SQIVND (reference sequence). The CDR3 coding sequence is TGTGCCAGTAGTATTCAACAGGGTAACGAAAAACTGTTTTTT. Encoded protein: CASSIQQGNEKLFF.

This clonotype was seen ten or more times. V and J are TRBV9 and TRBJ2-1; TRBD2 aligns across 11 bases. The trim removed 0 bases at V and 2 bases at J, leaving 7 bases unmatched. Germline V CDR1 and CDR2: SGDLS, YYNGEE. The CDR3 spans 18 residues. The CDR3 DNA is TGTGCCAGCAGCGTAGGAACTAGCGGGGGCAAAACCTACAATGAGCAGTTCTTC. Protein sequence: CASSVGTSGGKTYNEQFF.

In this sample, this clonotype turned up many times. The J gene is TRBJ1-4, the V gene TRBV6-1, with 10 bases that match TRBD1. Germline V gives CDR1 MNHNS, CDR2 SASEGT. V gave up 6 bases and J gave up 5 bases; unmatched junction bases: 9. The CDR3 spans 16 residues. The CDR3 protein is CASRDRGQGMNEKLFF. In DNA form, the CDR3 reads TGTGCCAGCAGGGACCGGGGACAGGGGATGAATGAAAAACTGTTTTTT.

This clonotype was seen ten or more times. The chain carries TRBV27 and TRBJ1-5, with unresolved D. This CDR3 has 13 residues. Germline CDR1 MNHEY, CDR2 SMNVEV (reference sequence). The V gene lost 2 bases and the J gene lost 7 bases, with 9 bases spanning the gap. Here the CDR3 DNA reads TGTGCCAGCAGTTTAGGATTCGAGCAGCCCCAGCATTTT. Translation gives CASSLGFEQPQHF.

This clonotype has a count of ten or more. The CDR3 reads CASSIASGVNNEQFF. CDR3 in DNA: TGTGCCAGTAGTATAGCTAGCGGGGTTAACAATGAGCAGTTCTTC. The chain is built from TRBV19 and TRBJ2-1; 9 bases are shared with TRBD2. Germline CDR1 is LNHDA and CDR2 is SQIVND (reference sequence). This CDR3 region has 15 residues. The ends lost 1 base at V and 5 bases at J; junction bases unmatched: 3.

The chain carries TRBV25-1 and TRBJ2-1, with D uncertain. Germline CDR1 and CDR2: MGHDK and SYGVNS. The CDR3 sequence is 16 residues long. V shed 1 base and J shed 0 bases, with 10 bases lying between them. The CDR3 DNA is TGTGCCAGCAGTGAATTCGTGGCGAACTCCTACAATGAGCAGTTCTTC. Translating gives CASSEFVANSYNEQFF.

The table lists this clonotype with many counts. The V and J genes are TRBV15 and TRBJ2-3, with 11 bases aligning to TRBD2. The CDR3 is 16 amino acids. V lost 5 bases and J lost 2; bases outside the gene matches: 6. The germline V gene has CDR1 LNHNV and CDR2 YYDKDF (reference sequence). The CDR3 sequence is CATSGGTSGFTDTQYF. The DNA of the CDR3 is TGTGCCACCAGCGGCGGGACTAGCGGCTTCACAGATACGCAGTATTTT.

This clonotype has only a few counts. The V and J genes are TRBV3-1 and TRBJ2-2; 10 nucleotides line up with TRBD2. This CDR3 spans 20 amino acids. The germline V gene encodes CDR1 LGHDT and CDR2 YNNKEL (reference sequence). J was trimmed by 4 bases and V by 2 bases; bases with no gene match: 16. This CDR3 reads CASSQRLSTSGYFPTGELFF. CDR3 DNA: TGTGCCAGCAGCCAAAGGTTGTCGACTAGCGGGTATTTTCCCACCGGGGAGCTGTTTTTT. The whole variable domain, filled in from reference TRBV3-1 and TRBJ2-2, reads DTAVSQTPKYLVTQMGNDKSIKCEQNLGHDTMYWYKQDSKKFLKIMFSYNNKELIINETVPNRFSPKSPDKAHLNLHINSLELGDSAVYFCASSQRLSTSGYFPTGELFFGEGSRLTVL.

Many counts were recorded for this clonotype. The V call is TRBV20-1, the J call TRBJ2-3; TRBD1 is a possible D gene (5 bases). The CDR3 sequence is 16 residues long. Germline-derived CDR1 and CDR2 are DFQATT and SNEGSKA (reference sequence). V was shortened by 0 bases and J by 6 bases, with 19 bases between the two germline ends. The CDR3 protein is CSARDNRAQGWDTQYF. The CDR3 DNA sequence: TGCAGTGCTAGAGATAACCGGGCCCAGGGATGGGATACGCAGTATTTT.

This clonotype was seen many times. CDR3 nucleotides: TGTGCCAACTCCGACAGGGACAATCAGCCCCAGCATTTT. Translated: CANSDRDNQPQHF. The chain couples TRBV10-3 to TRBJ1-5; 7 bases match TRBD1. Germline trimming cut 10 bases from V and 3 bases from J; bases unmatched to any gene: 6. Germline V gene data show CDR1 as ENHRY and CDR2 as SYGVKD. This CDR3 region has 13 residues.

This rearrangement joins TRBV9 to TRBJ2-1; TRBD1 aligns across 9 bases. The CDR3 loop spans 17 amino acids. CDR1 is SGDLS, CDR2 YYNGEE, per germline. The J segment lost 8 bases and the V segment lost 4 bases, leaving 16 bases of the junction unmatched. CDR3 DNA sequence: TGTGCCAGCAGCCCCCCCCCCGGGACAGGGTGGGTCCATGAGCAGTTCTTC. Its protein product is CASSPPPGTGWVHEQFF.

In regard to this clonotype: One end of the junction does not line up with germline, which may come from a read error. This rearrangement joins TRBV27 to TRBJ2-4, with a possible D match to TRBD2 (5 bases). Germline V lookup: CDR1 MNHEY, CDR2 SMNVEV (reference sequence). This CDR3 has 14 residues. The CDR3 nucleotides read TGTGCCAGCAGATCAGGTCTAGCCAAAAAAATTCAGTACTTC. Translation: CASRSGLAKKIQYF.

This clonotype has ten or more counts. This chain connects TRBV11-2 to TRBJ1-3; D uncertain. The CDR3 extends over 13 amino acids. The V gene lost 10 bases and the J gene lost 0 bases, with 10 bases spanning the gap. The germline CDR1 and CDR2 sequences are SGHAT and FQNNGV. The CDR3 DNA sequence: TGTGCCACCGCCGGGAGCTCTGGAAACACCATATATTTT. This translates into CATAGSSGNTIYF.

This chain connects TRBV5-5 to TRBJ1-4; D is undetermined. Trimming removed 1 base at V and 1 base at J, with 5 bases between. The CDR3 is 14 residues long. Germline V gives CDR1 SGHKS, CDR2 YYEKEE (reference sequence). The DNA of the CDR3 is TGTGCCAGCAGCTTGCATATAACTAATGAAAAACTGTTTTTT. Amino acid sequence: CASSLHITNEKLFF.

This clonotype occurred many times. The V gene is TRBV18, the J gene TRBJ1-2, with unresolved D. Trimming took 3 bases from V and 0 from J, leaving 11 bases between them. Germline V gives CDR1 KGHSH, CDR2 LQKENI. CDR3 length equals 15 residues. CDR3 residues: CASSPRQLANYGYTF. The CDR3 bases are TGTGCCAGCTCACCGCGGCAACTAGCTAACTATGGCTACACCTTC.